Listed below are T cell receptor beta chains from one sample, sequenced in a study of cytomegalovirus exposure and HLA in healthy donors. The repertoire was sequenced with immunoSEQ multiplex PCR; TCRdb's copy has only in-frame clones and lacks some. Altogether more than 110,000 clones are present, 88% being singletons, with the ten largest covering around 8%. The source material was PBMCs. The receptors originated from a young woman in good health and CMV-seropositive. CDR3s include the opening cysteine and the closing phenylalanine or tryptophan. The order of the fields is clone size, D gene, V gene, J gene, CDR3 protein, CDR3 DNA. D genes are given only for firm matches. Part of the rows lack a size; the others show once, few, many or a class for expanded clones.

clone size: NA
D gene: NA
V gene: TRBV15
J gene: TRBJ1-1
CDR3 protein: CATTYLMNTEAFF
CDR3 DNA: TGTGCCACCACCTACCTCATGAACACTGAAGCTTTCTTT

clone size: NA
D gene: NA
V gene: TRBV30
J gene: TRBJ1-1
CDR3 protein: CAWSVGGDTEAFF
CDR3 DNA: TGTGCCTGGAGCGTAGGGGGGGACACTGAAGCTTTCTTT

clone size: once
D gene: TRBD1
V gene: TRBV19
J gene: TRBJ2-3
CDR3 protein: CASSRDSPSTDTQYF
CDR3 DNA: TGTGCCAGTAGTCGGGACAGCCCTAGCACAGATACGCAGTATTTT

clone size: NA
D gene: TRBD1
V gene: TRBV6-1
J gene: TRBJ1-3
CDR3 protein: CASRLGQGPGNTIYF
CDR3 DNA: TGTGCCAGCAGATTGGGACAGGGGCCTGGAAACACCATATATTTT

clone size: once
D gene: NA
V gene: TRBV5-1
J gene: TRBJ2-1
CDR3 protein: CASSLGQATYNEQFF
CDR3 DNA: TGCGCCAGCAGCTTGGGACAGGCTACCTACAATGAGCAGTTCTTC

clone size: NA
D gene: TRBD1
V gene: TRBV30
J gene: TRBJ1-6
CDR3 protein: CAWKRQGANSPLHF
CDR3 DNA: TGTGCCTGGAAAAGACAGGGGGCTAATTCACCCCTCCACTTT

clone size: NA
D gene: NA
V gene: TRBV9
J gene: TRBJ1-2
CDR3 protein: CASTVGRWGLPYGYTF
CDR3 DNA: TGTGCCAGCACCGTGGGTCGGTGGGGCCTACCCTATGGCTACACCTTC

clone size: NA
D gene: TRBD2
V gene: TRBV4-1
J gene: TRBJ2-3
CDR3 protein: CASSQDREAGGRTDTQYF
CDR3 DNA: TGCGCCAGCAGCCAAGATCGTGAAGCGGGGGGGCGCACAGATACGCAGTATTTT

clone size: few
D gene: TRBD2
V gene: TRBV9
J gene: TRBJ2-7
CDR3 protein: CASSKAGAHEQYF
CDR3 DNA: TGTGCCAGCAGTAAAGCGGGGGCCCACGAGCAGTACTTC

clone size: NA
D gene: NA
V gene: TRBV5-1
J gene: TRBJ2-1
CDR3 protein: CATGEQGTDNEQFF
CDR3 DNA: TGCGCCACCGGGGAACAGGGTACCGACAATGAGCAGTTCTTC

clone size: NA
D gene: NA
V gene: TRBV7-2
J gene: TRBJ1-3
CDR3 protein: CASSRLRVVDSGNTIYF
CDR3 DNA: TGTGCCAGCAGCCGGTTGAGGGTCGTCGATTCTGGAAACACCATATATTTT

clone size: NA
D gene: NA
V gene: TRBV19
J gene: TRBJ2-7
CDR3 protein: CASSPGLTNSYEQYF
CDR3 DNA: TGTGCCAGTAGTCCGGGACTGACGAACTCCTACGAGCAGTACTTC

clone size: NA
D gene: NA
V gene: TRBV12-5
J gene: TRBJ1-2
CDR3 protein: CASGADLGGTGYTF
CDR3 DNA: TGTGCTAGTGGTGCCGATCTCGGGGGTACGGGCTACACCTTC

clone size: NA
D gene: TRBD1
V gene: TRBV9
J gene: TRBJ1-6
CDR3 protein: CASSSRQGLSLHF
CDR3 DNA: TGTGCCAGCAGCTCCCGACAGGGGTTGTCCCTCCACTTT

clone size: few
D gene: TRBD1
V gene: TRBV5-1
J gene: TRBJ2-1
CDR3 protein: CASSPRARTGSNEQFF
CDR3 DNA: TGCGCCAGCAGCCCCAGGGCGAGGACAGGGTCCAATGAGCAGTTCTTC

clone size: NA
D gene: NA
V gene: TRBV20-1
J gene: TRBJ2-5
CDR3 protein: CSVSRQETQYF
CDR3 DNA: TGCAGTGTATCCAGACAAGAGACCCAGTACTTC

clone size: NA
D gene: NA
V gene: TRBV28
J gene: TRBJ1-1
CDR3 protein: CASSGVYEAFF
CDR3 DNA: TGTGCCAGCTCAGGGGTTTATGAAGCTTTCTTT

clone size: NA
D gene: NA
V gene: TRBV12-5
J gene: TRBJ1-1
CDR3 protein: CASGFGRPGYVTEAFF
CDR3 DNA: TGTGCTAGTGGTTTTGGGAGGCCGGGCTATGTAACTGAAGCTTTCTTT

clone size: NA
D gene: NA
V gene: TRBV27
J gene: TRBJ1-1
CDR3 protein: CASSSRAFYTEAFF
CDR3 DNA: TGTGCCAGCAGTTCCAGGGCCTTTTACACTGAAGCTTTCTTT

clone size: NA
D gene: NA
V gene: TRBV15
J gene: TRBJ2-5
CDR3 protein: CATSRVGASQETQYF
CDR3 DNA: TGTGCCACCAGCAGAGTGGGAGCTAGTCAAGAGACCCAGTACTTC

clone size: NA
D gene: NA
V gene: TRBV6-6
J gene: TRBJ1-3
CDR3 protein: CASSYLPGNTIYF
CDR3 DNA: TGTGCCAGCAGTTACCTCCCTGGAAACACCATATATTTT

clone size: NA
D gene: TRBD2
V gene: TRBV5-1
J gene: TRBJ2-1
CDR3 protein: CASSLTTGTSRNEQFF
CDR3 DNA: TGCGCCAGCAGCTTGACCACCGGGACTAGCCGTAATGAGCAGTTCTTC

clone size: NA
D gene: TRBD2
V gene: TRBV5-1
J gene: TRBJ2-7
CDR3 protein: CASSFGASAGGGNEQYF
CDR3 DNA: TGCGCCAGCAGCTTTGGAGCGTCTGCGGGAGGGGGTAACGAGCAGTACTTC

clone size: NA
D gene: NA
V gene: TRBV6-4
J gene: TRBJ1-5
CDR3 protein: CASSQSGGDQPQHF
CDR3 DNA: TGTGCCAGCAGTCAATCGGGAGGAGATCAGCCCCAGCATTTT

clone size: NA
D gene: TRBD1
V gene: TRBV28
J gene: TRBJ2-7
CDR3 protein: CASRRGQGLPYEQYF
CDR3 DNA: TGTGCCAGCAGGCGAGGACAGGGGCTCCCCTACGAGCAGTACTTC

clone size: once
D gene: TRBD1
V gene: TRBV2
J gene: TRBJ2-5
CDR3 protein: CASTWTGDQETQYF
CDR3 DNA: TGTGCCAGCACCTGGACAGGGGACCAAGAGACCCAGTACTTC

clone size: NA
D gene: NA
V gene: TRBV28
J gene: TRBJ1-2
CDR3 protein: CASSLRSGTNYGYTF
CDR3 DNA: TGTGCCAGCAGTTTACGCTCAGGGACAAACTATGGCTACACCTTC

clone size: NA
D gene: TRBD2
V gene: TRBV6-5
J gene: TRBJ2-7
CDR3 protein: CASSYEGGGRSYEQYF
CDR3 DNA: TGTGCCAGCAGTTACGAGGGCGGGGGGAGGTCCTACGAGCAGTACTTC

clone size: NA
D gene: TRBD1
V gene: TRBV19
J gene: TRBJ1-5
CDR3 protein: CASSRTGGSNQPQHF
CDR3 DNA: TGTGCCAGTAGTAGGACAGGGGGTAGCAATCAGCCCCAGCATTTT

clone size: few
D gene: NA
V gene: TRBV18
J gene: TRBJ2-5
CDR3 protein: CASSQGSLETQYF
CDR3 DNA: TGTGCCAGCTCACAGGGGTCACTGGAGACCCAGTACTTC

clone size: NA
D gene: NA
V gene: TRBV28
J gene: TRBJ1-1
CDR3 protein: CASSLIYTEAFF
CDR3 DNA: TGTGCCAGCAGTTTAATCTACACTGAAGCTTTCTTT

clone size: NA
D gene: TRBD1
V gene: TRBV29-1
J gene: TRBJ2-1
CDR3 protein: CSVEGAPGQGYNEQFF
CDR3 DNA: TGCAGCGTTGAAGGGGCCCCGGGACAGGGTTATAATGAGCAGTTCTTC

clone size: NA
D gene: NA
V gene: TRBV27
J gene: TRBJ1-2
CDR3 protein: CASSPSSGDYNYGYTF
CDR3 DNA: TGTGCCAGCAGCCCGTCCAGTGGGGACTATAACTATGGCTACACCTTC

clone size: NA
D gene: TRBD2
V gene: TRBV7-2
J gene: TRBJ2-7
CDR3 protein: CASSHTSGRYEQYF
CDR3 DNA: TGTGCCAGCAGCCACACTAGCGGGAGGTACGAGCAGTACTTC

clone size: NA
D gene: TRBD1
V gene: TRBV28
J gene: TRBJ1-2
CDR3 protein: CASADPTGEPANYGYTF
CDR3 DNA: TGTGCCAGCGCCGACCCGACAGGGGAACCAGCTAACTATGGCTACACCTTC

clone size: NA
D gene: NA
V gene: TRBV9
J gene: TRBJ1-5
CDR3 protein: CASSVGVVGNQPQHF
CDR3 DNA: TGTGCCAGCAGCGTTGGAGTAGTGGGCAATCAGCCCCAGCATTTT

clone size: once
D gene: NA
V gene: TRBV2
J gene: TRBJ2-3
CDR3 protein: CASRGTVFTDTQYF
CDR3 DNA: TGTGCCAGCAGAGGAACAGTATTCACAGATACGCAGTATTTT

clone size: NA
D gene: NA
V gene: TRBV28
J gene: TRBJ1-6
CDR3 protein: CASSLWGVRSPLHF
CDR3 DNA: TGTGCCAGCAGTTTGTGGGGGGTGCGTTCACCCCTCCACTTT

clone size: NA
D gene: TRBD1
V gene: TRBV5-6
J gene: TRBJ1-6
CDR3 protein: CASSSGQGIYYNSPLHF
CDR3 DNA: TGTGCCAGCAGCTCCGGACAGGGAATTTACTATAATTCACCCCTCCACTTT

clone size: NA
D gene: NA
V gene: TRBV28
J gene: TRBJ1-2
CDR3 protein: CASSSRDTARGYGYTF
CDR3 DNA: TGTGCCAGCAGTTCCCGGGACACAGCAAGAGGCTATGGCTACACCTTC

clone size: NA
D gene: TRBD2
V gene: TRBV9
J gene: TRBJ2-7
CDR3 protein: CASSVGSGGSGYEQYF
CDR3 DNA: TGTGCCAGCAGCGTAGGATCGGGCGGGAGTGGTTACGAGCAGTACTTC